These 10 T cell receptor beta chains were all obtained from the same sample, sequenced in a study of blood T cell repertoires in COVID-19. Assay: immunoSEQ multiplex PCR; the TCRdb copy retains only in-frame clones and omits some. The sample carries approximately 110,000 clones, around nine tenths recorded once. Material: peripheral blood. These receptors were collected from a woman aged 70-85 years who had recovered from COVID-19.

The rearrangement uses TRBV29-1 and TRBJ1-3; D gene uncertain. This CDR3 has 13 amino acids. Trimming shortened V by 4 bases and J by 1 base, and 8 bases separated the two germline ends. Germline CDR1 SQVTM, CDR2 ANQGSEA. CDR3 sequence: CSVGQSSGNTIYF. CDR3 DNA: TGCAGCGTTGGACAATCGTCTGGAAACACCATATATTTT.

This chain links TRBV5-1 with TRBJ1-2; 9 bases agree with TRBD1. This CDR3 has 15 residues. CDR1 is SGHRS and CDR2 is YFSETQ in the germline V gene. The V segment lost 4 bases and the J segment 5 bases; nucleotides outside the gene matches: 9. The CDR3 nucleotides read TGCGCCAGCAGCCTCCGGGACAGGGCAGGGTATGGCTACACCTTC. Translated: CASSLRDRAGYGYTF.

CDR3 DNA sequence: TGTGCCAGCTCATCGGGAGTCCTTGGTCCGGGCTACACCTTC. Encoded protein: CASSSGVLGPGYTF. The gene calls are TRBV18 and TRBJ1-2; D gene ambiguous. This CDR3 is built from 14 residues. V lost 5 bases and J 8 bases, leaving 18 bases between the germline ends. The germline V gene encodes CDR1 KGHSH and CDR2 LQKENI.

This rearrangement joins TRBV6-2 or TRBV6-3 to TRBJ1-4; D is ambiguous. Trimming shortened V by 5 bases and J by 3 bases, and 13 bases separated the two germline ends. Germline V gene sequence: CDR1 MNHEY, CDR2 SVGEGT. This CDR3 is 15 amino acids long. The chain's CDR3 is CASSLSGFPNEKLFF. Here the CDR3 DNA reads TGTGCCAGCAGTCTCTCAGGCTTCCCTAATGAAAAACTGTTTTTT.

V usage is TRBV7-9 and J usage is TRBJ2-7; possibly TRBD1 for D (7 bases). The CDR3 has 15 residues. Looked up from germline, CDR1 is SEHNR and CDR2 is FQNEAQ (reference sequence). Trimming shortened V by 1 base and J by 2 bases, and 12 bases separated the two germline ends. In DNA form, the CDR3 reads TGTGCCAGCAGCTTAGGGAGGGGGACAGCCTACGAGCAGTACTTC. Its translation: CASSLGRGTAYEQYF. The full variable domain, with the rest looked up from reference TRBV7-9 and TRBJ2-7, is DTGVSQNPRHKITKRGQNVTFRCDPISEHNRLYWYRQTLGQGPEFLTYFQNEAQLEKSRLLSDRFSAERPKGSFSTLEIQRTEQGDSAMYLCASSLGRGTAYEQYFGPGTRLTVT.

The V gene is TRBV4-2, the J gene TRBJ2-1, with TRBD2 matching 11 bases. This CDR3 spans 17 amino acids. Germline V gene data show CDR1 as LGHNA and CDR2 as YNFKEQ. Unmatched junction bases numbered 7, after V lost 2 bases and J lost 4 bases. The CDR3 nucleotides read TGTGCCAGCAGCCAAAAACCCTCTAGCGGGGGGTACAATGAGCAGTTCTTC. It translates to CASSQKPSSGGYNEQFF.

The chain couples TRBV6-5 to TRBJ1-6; D not resolved. Germline V gene sequence: CDR1 MNHEY, CDR2 SVGAGI. The CDR3 runs to 10 residues. In nucleotides, the CDR3 is TGTCCGACTGGTGATTCACCCCTCCACTTT. It specifies CPTGDSPLHF.

The chain links TRBV4-2 to TRBJ2-5; 9 nucleotides align to TRBD1. V was pared by 1 base and J by 5 bases, with 2 bases of the junction left unmatched. The germline V gene has CDR1 LGHNA and CDR2 YNFKEQ. The CDR3 length is 14 residues. This chain's CDR3 is CASSQGDRAETQYF. The DNA of the CDR3 is TGTGCCAGCAGCCAAGGGGACAGGGCCGAGACCCAGTACTTC.

This chain uses TRBV30 with TRBJ1-1; D ambiguous. The CDR3 has 12 amino acids. V lost 5 bases to trimming and J lost 1 base, with 8 bases between them. CDR1 GTSNPN and CDR2 SVGIG come from the germline V gene (reference sequence). The CDR3 nucleotides read TGTGCCTGGCGTCCTCCGAACACTGAAGCTTTCTTT. It codes for CAWRPPNTEAFF.

The rearrangement uses TRBV7-2 and TRBJ2-7; D possibly corresponds to TRBD2 (6 bases). V lost 4 bases and J lost 5, with 21 bases in between. Germline loops: CDR1 SGHTA, CDR2 FQGNSA. The CDR3 has 16 residues. CDR3 sequence: CASSYPPPGEDDEQYF. For the CDR3, the DNA is TGTGCCAGCAGCTACCCCCCACCGGGAGAAGATGACGAGCAGTACTTC.